One and the same sample provided the 30 T cell receptor beta chains below, sequenced in a study of T-cell memory formation after mild COVID-19. TCRdb reprocessed the 5' RACE reads with MiXCR, giving one entry per CDR3 protein. Of hundreds of thousands of distinct CDR3 sequences in the sample, approximately 21% were seen once. What was sequenced was PBMCs or a T cell subset sorted from them (not recorded which). These receptors all come from an adult woman who had mild COVID-19 (a few samples of this study predate the infection). Cell type and time point are not known.

This clonotype was found a few times. The chain is built from TRBV11-2 and TRBJ1-1; no clear D gene. Germline assignment: CDR1 SGHAT and CDR2 FQNNGV. The CDR3 consists of 14 residues. Trimming pared 7 bases from V and 1 base from J, leaving 13 bases between. DNA of the CDR3: TGTGCCAGCATCAGTGGTTGGGGGAACACTGAAGCTTTCTTT. Residues: CASISGWGNTEAFF. The full variable domain, rest sourced from reference TRBV11-2 and TRBJ1-1, is EAGVAQSPRYKIIEKRQSVAFWCNPISGHATLYWYQQILGQGPKLLIQFQNNGVVDDSQLPKDRFSAERLKGVDSTLKIQPAKLEDSAVYLCASISGWGNTEAFFGQGTRLTVV.

This clonotype was observed a handful of times. This rearrangement joins TRBV4-1 to TRBJ1-2, with 10 bases identical to TRBD1. The CDR3 has 15 amino acids. The V and J ends lost 1 base and 13 bases, in that order; junction bases with no gene match: 12. Germline values: CDR1 MGHRA, CDR2 YSYEKL. CDR3 sequence (DNA): TGCGCCAGCAGCCAAGCCCCGGGACAGGGGCCGCCGTGCACCTTC. The encoded protein is CASSQAPGQGPPCTF.

This clonotype has a handful of counts. This rearrangement joins TRBV20-1 to TRBJ2-7; weak D call: TRBD2 (6 bases). Trimming took 3 bases from V and 5 from J, leaving 17 bases between them. The CDR3 spans 14 residues. CDR1 is DFQATT and CDR2 is SNEGSKA in the germline V gene (reference sequence). The CDR3 reads CSASPREILHEQYF. In DNA, the CDR3 is TGCAGTGCTAGTCCCCGGGAGATCCTCCACGAGCAGTACTTC.

This clonotype came up a few times. This chain joins TRBV12-3 or TRBV12-4 and TRBJ1-1; D uncertain. The CDR3 has 16 amino acids. Deletions cut 6 bases from V and 0 bases from J, with 17 bases between. The CDR3 sequence: CASSRTPPALNTEAFF. In DNA form, the CDR3 reads TGTGCCAGCAGCCGCACCCCCCCAGCACTGAACACTGAAGCTTTCTTT.

V gene TRBV30 combines with J gene TRBJ2-3; the D gene is possibly TRBD2 (6 bases). CDR3 size: 15 residues. Germline V lookup: CDR1 GTSNPN, CDR2 SVGIG (reference sequence). The V gene lost 4 bases and the J gene lost 6 bases, with 20 bases spanning the gap. In nucleotides, the CDR3 is TGTGCCTGGAAGGCCACTAGCACAAAAGGGGATACGCAGTATTTT. Its translation: CAWKATSTKGDTQYF.

This clonotype was seen a handful of times. The CDR3 region has the DNA TGCAGTGCTAGAGATCGGAAGAGGAACACTGAAGCTTTCTTT. Translating it yields CSARDRKRNTEAFF. The chain employs TRBV20-1 and TRBJ1-1; D call uncertain. This CDR3 contains 14 residues. The germline CDR1 and CDR2 sequences are DFQATT and SNEGSKA (reference sequence). V was pared by 0 bases and J by 1 base, with 9 bases between.

The rearrangement joins TRBV9 to TRBJ1-1; D ambiguous. V was trimmed by 0 bases and J by 1 base, leaving 16 bases between them. There are 17 residues in the CDR3. Germline values: CDR1 SGDLS, CDR2 YYNGEE. CDR3 nucleotides: TGTGCCAGCAGCGTAGCATATTCGGCAGGCAAGAACACTGAAGCTTTCTTT. It specifies CASSVAYSAGKNTEAFF.

The gene calls are TRBV7-6 and TRBJ1-6, with D unresolved. In germline, CDR1 is SGHVS, CDR2 FNYEAQ. V lost 1 base to trimming and J lost 14 bases, with 12 bases between them. CDR3 size: 13 residues. This CDR3 is CASSLGLKEALHF. Here the CDR3 DNA reads TGTGCCAGCAGCTTAGGATTAAAAGAGGCCCTCCACTTT.

V usage is TRBV3-1 and J usage is TRBJ1-2, with D hard to call. The V and J ends lost 0 bases and 7 bases respectively, with 6 bases between them. CDR3 size: 12 residues. Germline lookup yields CDR1 LGHDT and CDR2 YNNKEL (reference sequence). The CDR3 DNA reads as TGTGCCAGCAGCCAAGACAGATCTGGCTACACCTTC. This gives the protein CASSQDRSGYTF. Full variable domain (missing parts from reference TRBV3-1 and TRBJ1-2): DTAVSQTPKYLVTQMGNDKSIKCEQNLGHDTMYWYKQDSKKFLKIMFSYNNKELIINETVPNRFSPKSPDKAHLNLHINSLELGDSAVYFCASSQDRSGYTFGSGTRLTVV.

This clonotype occurred a few times. The V call is TRBV7-2, the J call TRBJ1-5; D not certain. The germline V gene has CDR1 SGHTA and CDR2 FQGNSA. V lost 5 bases and J lost 9, with 14 bases in between. This CDR3 comprises 13 residues. CDR3 sequence reads: CASSQDFGGPQHF. In nucleotides, the CDR3 is TGTGCCAGCAGCCAGGACTTTGGAGGGCCCCAGCATTTT.

The V gene is TRBV12-3 or TRBV12-4, the J gene TRBJ2-3, with a tentative D call TRBD2 (7 bases). This CDR3 has 15 amino acids. V lost 5 bases and J lost 6, with 18 bases in between. For the CDR3, the DNA is TGTGCCAGCAGTGCCGATAGGGGGGGCCCCGATACGCAGTATTTT. Translated, it gives CASSADRGGPDTQYF.

This clonotype was counted between two and nine times. This rearrangement joins TRBV9 to TRBJ1-6; unclear D gene. Germline CDR1 and CDR2: SGDLS and YYNGEE. CDR3 length: 15 residues. The V gene lost 0 bases and the J gene lost 7 bases, with 11 bases spanning the gap. The DNA of the CDR3 is TGTGCCAGCAGCGTAGATGGATGGATGAATTCACCCCTCCACTTT. It yields the protein CASSVDGWMNSPLHF.

The V gene is TRBV7-2, the J gene TRBJ1-5; D is unclear. This CDR3 has 14 residues. The V and J ends lost 4 bases and 7 bases respectively, with 14 bases between them. Looked up from germline, CDR1 is SGHTA and CDR2 is FQGNSA. The CDR3: CASSYLRGRQPQHF. Written as DNA, the CDR3 is TGTGCCAGCAGCTATCTAAGAGGGAGACAGCCCCAGCATTTT.

This clonotype was detected only a few times. The V gene is TRBV4-1, the J gene TRBJ1-2, with D perhaps TRBD1 (5 bases). Germline CDR1 and CDR2: MGHRA and YSYEKL. The CDR3 consists of 15 residues. The V end lost 0 bases, the J end lost 3 bases, and 11 bases lay between the germline ends. Here the CDR3 DNA reads TGCGCCAGCAGCCAAGAGGGCAGGGTCGACTATGGCTACACCTTC. This translates into CASSQEGRVDYGYTF.

The CDR3, as DNA: TGTGCCAGCAGCCGTCGGACTAGCGGGGGGGCCTACGAGCAGTACTTC. Amino acid sequence: CASSRRTSGGAYEQYF. V and J are TRBV12-3 or TRBV12-4 and TRBJ2-7; 15 nucleotides agree with TRBD2. V dropped 6 bases and J dropped 2; count of bases not matched to a gene: 5. The CDR3 totals 16 residues.

This clonotype was picked up a small number of times. This sequence joins TRBV10-3 and TRBJ1-1; D is possibly TRBD1 (6 bases). The CDR3 extends over 13 amino acids. The V gene lost 4 bases and the J gene lost 6 bases, with 12 bases spanning the gap. The germline V gene has CDR1 ENHRY and CDR2 SYGVKD. This CDR3 is CAISALQGPEAFF. CDR3 nucleotide sequence: TGTGCCATCAGTGCCTTACAGGGACCTGAAGCTTTCTTT.

This clonotype has just a few counts. The CDR3 sequence: CSVVSGRLLTQYF. DNA of the CDR3: TGCAGCGTTGTTTCAGGGAGATTATTGACCCAGTACTTC. This chain links TRBV29-1 with TRBJ2-5, with D tentatively TRBD1 or TRBD2 (5 bases each). The CDR3 totals 13 residues. Germline loops: CDR1 SQVTM, CDR2 ANQGSEA. Trimming took 4 bases from V and 7 from J, leaving 16 bases between them.

The chain is built from TRBV19 and TRBJ1-2, with D possibly TRBD1 on 6 matching bases. Looked up from germline, CDR1 is LNHDA and CDR2 is SQIVND (reference sequence). CDR3 length: 16 amino acids. V lost 4 bases and J 0 bases, leaving 15 bases between the germline ends. The CDR3 DNA follows: TGTGCCAGTAGTAACTACGCAGGGACACCTAACTATGGCTACACCTTC. Amino acids: CASSNYAGTPNYGYTF.

The chain couples TRBV6-5 to TRBJ1-4; D possibly corresponds to TRBD1 (6 bases). From germline, CDR1 is MNHEY and CDR2 SVGAGI. The V end was cut by 5 bases, the J end by 8 bases, with 12 bases between. This CDR3 contains 13 residues. The CDR3 DNA sequence: TGTGCCAGCAGTCGGACAGTTAGCGAAAAACTGTTTTTT. It codes for CASSRTVSEKLFF.

V is TRBV6-5 and J is TRBJ1-1; perhaps TRBD1 as D (6 bases). In germline, CDR1 is MNHEY, CDR2 SVGAGI. With 1 base removed from V and 1 base from J, the gap between germline ends came to 10 bases. The CDR3 extends over 15 amino acids. For the CDR3, the DNA is TGTGCCAGCAGTTACTTTAGGACAGCGAACACTGAAGCTTTCTTT. It encodes CASSYFRTANTEAFF.

There are a few counts of this clonotype. This rearrangement joins TRBV3-1 to TRBJ2-3; TRBD2 is a possible D gene (6 bases). Trimming pared 2 bases from V and 5 bases from J, leaving 29 bases between. CDR1 is LGHDT and CDR2 is YNNKEL in the germline V gene (reference sequence). The CDR3 loop spans 20 amino acids. CDR3: CASSQTQQPEGIRVRDTQYF. CDR3 sequence (DNA): TGTGCCAGCAGCCAAACCCAACAGCCGGAGGGGATCCGGGTTAGAGATACGCAGTATTTT.

This clonotype was seen a handful of times. CDR3 residues: CASSLAKSTDTQYF. DNA of the CDR3: TGTGCCAGCAGCTTAGCGAAGAGCACAGATACGCAGTATTTT. The rearrangement joins TRBV7-2 to TRBJ2-3; D remains ambiguous. Per the germline V gene, CDR1 is SGHTA and CDR2 is FQGNSA. The length of the CDR3 is 14 residues. Trimming took off 0 bases at V and 0 bases at J, with 4 bases between the two ends.

The DNA of the CDR3 is TGTGCCAGCGGGGACGCTCCTCGAGATACGCAGTATTTT. The encoded protein is CASGDAPRDTQYF. The chain carries TRBV12-3 or TRBV12-4 and TRBJ2-3, with D perhaps given as TRBD1 or TRBD2 (5 bases each). This CDR3 has 13 amino acids. The V end lost 8 bases, the J end lost 5 bases, and 14 bases lay between the germline ends.

This clonotype has only a few counts. The V and J genes are TRBV29-1 and TRBJ1-5, with D uncertain. This CDR3 comprises 12 residues. The V gene lost 7 bases and the J gene lost 7 bases, with 14 bases spanning the gap. CDR1 and CDR2 (germline): SQVTM, ANQGSEA. The CDR3 protein is CSASRVGQPQHF. In DNA form, the CDR3 reads TGCAGCGCGTCAAGGGTTGGGCAGCCCCAGCATTTT.

This clonotype showed up just a few times. In DNA, the CDR3 is TGTGCCAGCAGAAAAAAGACAGGGGCCGGCGACGAGCAGTACTTC. This encodes CASRKKTGAGDEQYF. The genes are TRBV6-6 and TRBJ2-7, with 8 bases aligning to TRBD1. Germline CDR1 and CDR2: MNHNY and SVGAGI (reference sequence). J lost 5 bases, V lost 6 bases, and 12 bases had no gene match. CDR3 length equals 15 residues.

This chain links TRBV20-1 with TRBJ1-5; D unresolved. V was trimmed by 0 bases and J by 0 bases, leaving 9 bases between them. From germline, CDR1 is DFQATT and CDR2 SNEGSKA (reference sequence). The CDR3 consists of 15 residues. The CDR3: CSARDLQYSNQPQHF. In nucleotides, the CDR3 is TGCAGTGCTAGAGATCTTCAGTATAGCAATCAGCCCCAGCATTTT.

The gene calls are TRBV30 and TRBJ1-5; D is unresolved. Germline values: CDR1 GTSNPN, CDR2 SVGIG (reference sequence). This CDR3 has 16 residues. The ends were cut back, 1 base at V and 3 bases at J, with 16 bases in the middle. The CDR3 DNA reads as TGTGCCTGGAGTGGAGGTGGGAGTTGGGTCAATCAGCCCCAGCATTTT. Its translation: CAWSGGGSWVNQPQHF.

This sequence joins TRBV5-6 and TRBJ2-5; D is ambiguous. The V gene lost 1 base and the J gene lost 5 bases, with 18 bases spanning the gap. Germline V CDR1 and CDR2: SGHDT, YYEEEE. The CDR3 covers 16 residues. The CDR3 DNA reads as TGTGCCAGCAGCTTGTATCTTGACCGTTTAGTTGAGACCCAGTACTTC. It codes for CASSLYLDRLVETQYF.

The chain is built from TRBV27 and TRBJ2-5; 9 positions agree with TRBD1. The ends lost 4 bases at V and 5 bases at J; junction bases unmatched: 17. This CDR3 is built from 18 residues. Germline V CDR1 and CDR2: MNHEY, SMNVEV (reference sequence). The CDR3: CASSSHLLGTGRMETQYF. The CDR3 coding sequence is TGTGCCAGCAGTTCTCACCTCTTGGGGACAGGGAGGATGGAGACCCAGTACTTC.

The J gene is TRBJ1-1, the V gene TRBV7-9; 10 positions match TRBD1. The V segment lost 5 bases and the J segment 4 bases; nucleotides outside the gene matches: 7. The V gene's germline CDR1 is SEHNR and CDR2 FQNEAQ (reference sequence). CDR3 size: 15 residues. CDR3 nucleotides: TGTGCCAGCAGCCCAGGGGACAGGGGCGGCACTGAAGCTTTCTTT. Encoded protein: CASSPGDRGGTEAFF.